The sequence of this TCR beta chain was determined in a study of blood T cell repertoires in COVID-19. Authors' processing steps: Estimated nucleated cell counts came from reference gene primer amplification. Produced via immunoSEQ multiplex PCR; TCRdb's table is partial and in-frame only. The DNA was the basis for D and trimming; V, J and clone size are from that table. The table records 55,000 to 85,000 clones, less than 85% of them present only once. This CDR3 comprises 12 residues. V lost 11 bases and J 7 bases, leaving 13 bases between the germline ends. Germline CDR1 KGHDR, CDR2 SFDVKD. Sequenced material: peripheral blood. The chain recombines TRBV24-1 with TRBJ2-2; the D gene is possibly TRBD1 (6 bases). The sequence was collected from a man aged 60-69 years with acute or convalescent COVID-19. This CDR3 reads CAIQGNGGELFF. The CDR3 DNA reads TGTGCCATTCAGGGGAACGGCGGGGAGCTGTTTTTT.